This T cell receptor beta chain was captured in a study of cytomegalovirus exposure and HLA in healthy donors. The wider study: The 100 to 150 validation repertoires used the same platform as the 666 first-cohort repertoires, a later analysis reported.

The data were produced by immunoSEQ multiplex PCR, yet TCRdb's version contains in-frame clones alone and is incomplete. The sample includes fewer than 150,000 clones, roughly nine tenths of them seen just once. Worth noting for this clone: Its antigen is undetermined.

General study points: The authors enumerated roughly 180 TCR beta chains as linked to cytomegalovirus.

The clonotype comes from a man younger than 35 in good health and CMV-seropositive. The sequencing input was PBMCs.

CDR3 region: CASSLALGQGANVLTF. The CDR3 bases are TGTGCCAGCAGCTTAGCCTTGGGACAGGGGGCCAACGTCCTGACTTTC. The V and J genes are TRBV7-8 and TRBJ2-6, with TRBD1 identical over 7 bases. Trimming at V came to 0 bases and at J to 4 bases, leaving 3 bases not matched to a gene. Germline V CDR1 and CDR2: SGHVS, FQNEAQ. This CDR3 has 16 residues.